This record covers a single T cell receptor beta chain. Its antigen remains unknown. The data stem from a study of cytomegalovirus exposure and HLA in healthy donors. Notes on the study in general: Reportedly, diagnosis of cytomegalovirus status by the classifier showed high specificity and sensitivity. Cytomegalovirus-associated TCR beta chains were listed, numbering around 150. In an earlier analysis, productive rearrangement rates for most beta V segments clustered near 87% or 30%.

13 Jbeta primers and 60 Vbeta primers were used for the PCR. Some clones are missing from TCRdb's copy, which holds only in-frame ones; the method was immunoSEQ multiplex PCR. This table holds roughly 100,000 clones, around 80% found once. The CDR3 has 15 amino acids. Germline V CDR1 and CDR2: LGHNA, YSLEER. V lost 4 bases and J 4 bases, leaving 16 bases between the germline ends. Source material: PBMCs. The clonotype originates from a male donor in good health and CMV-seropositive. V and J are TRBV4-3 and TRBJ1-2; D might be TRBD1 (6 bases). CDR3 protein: CASSPQGRPVYGYTF. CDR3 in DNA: TGCGCCAGCAGCCCCCAGGGGCGCCCCGTCTATGGCTACACCTTC.